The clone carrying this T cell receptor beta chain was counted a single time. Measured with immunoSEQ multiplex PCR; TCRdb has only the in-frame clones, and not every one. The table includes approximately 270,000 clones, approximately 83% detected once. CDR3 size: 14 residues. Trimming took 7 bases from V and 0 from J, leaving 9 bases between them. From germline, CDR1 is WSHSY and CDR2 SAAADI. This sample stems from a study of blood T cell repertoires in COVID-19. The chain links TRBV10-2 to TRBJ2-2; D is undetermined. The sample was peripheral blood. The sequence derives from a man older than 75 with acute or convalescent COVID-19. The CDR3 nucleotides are TGCGCCAGCAAAGAGCAGGCGAACACCGGGGAGCTGTTTTTT. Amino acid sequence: CASKEQANTGELFF.